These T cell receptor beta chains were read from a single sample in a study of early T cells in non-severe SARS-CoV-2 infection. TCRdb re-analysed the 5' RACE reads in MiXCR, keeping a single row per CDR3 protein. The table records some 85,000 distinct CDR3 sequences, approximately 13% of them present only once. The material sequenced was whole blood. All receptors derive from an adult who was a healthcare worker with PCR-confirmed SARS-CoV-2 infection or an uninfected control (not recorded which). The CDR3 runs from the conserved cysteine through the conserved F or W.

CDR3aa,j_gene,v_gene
CASSLASGVGGETQYF,TRBJ2-5,TRBV12-3/TRBV12-4
CASSPSGVANYGYTF,TRBJ1-2,TRBV18
CASSRDSKGGETQYF,TRBJ2-5,TRBV11-2
CAISEPQKRHSRYGYTF,TRBJ1-2,TRBV10-3
CASSSRGANTGELFF,TRBJ2-2,TRBV7-9
CASTEYHRGGETQYF,TRBJ2-5,TRBV5-4
CSVRVSGANVLTF,TRBJ2-6,TRBV29-1
CASSTGTLYQPQHF,TRBJ1-5,TRBV18
CASSAPGQGGNQPQHF,TRBJ1-5,TRBV2
CASSFGATGRAYGYTF,TRBJ1-2,TRBV12-3/TRBV12-4
CACPGRNSGANVLTF,TRBJ2-6,TRBV30
CSVDGTTGNTIYF,TRBJ1-3,TRBV29-1
CASSQDLFVGAGYTF,TRBJ1-2,TRBV5-6
CASSYTTGRNYGYTF,TRBJ1-2,TRBV6-2/TRBV6-3
CASSYSKPGLAGVTYNEQFF,TRBJ2-1,TRBV6-2/TRBV6-3
CASSRITGPAGAKNIQYF,TRBJ2-4,TRBV27
CASSESDGDGETQYF,TRBJ2-5,TRBV10-1
CASSETDRVNIQYF,TRBJ2-4,TRBV6-4
CASSSRRDPGNSPLHF,TRBJ1-6,TRBV19
CASSEKPGPRVYEQYF,TRBJ2-7,TRBV6-1
CASSLNPTGPYGYTF,TRBJ1-2,TRBV7-2
CASQGPPTDTQYF,TRBJ2-3,TRBV5-1
CSVSPSARTSSYEQYF,TRBJ2-7,TRBV29-1
CASSLGQGRYEQFF,TRBJ2-1,TRBV5-1
CASSLTDLNTEAFF,TRBJ1-1,TRBV7-8
CSAQGLAGANVLTF,TRBJ2-6,TRBV20-1
CASRLQGWTEAFF,TRBJ1-1,TRBV6-2/TRBV6-3
CASSPDFYNEQFF,TRBJ2-1,TRBV7-2
CASTETGGEKLFF,TRBJ1-4,TRBV12-3/TRBV12-4
CASSPGIRGTGELFF,TRBJ2-2,TRBV12-3/TRBV12-4
CASSLTRGLETQYF,TRBJ2-5,TRBV7-9
CASGKLGIDEQFF,TRBJ2-1,TRBV5-6
CASSPLSGSRTDTQYF,TRBJ2-3,TRBV18
CASSFAGTTGELFF,TRBJ2-2,TRBV5-5
CASSLALPRSGNTIYF,TRBJ1-3,TRBV7-2
CSASQSVGVDNEQFF,TRBJ2-1,TRBV29-1
CASSLRGDNEQFF,TRBJ2-1,TRBV11-3
CASAAGQGARGNTIYF,TRBJ1-3,TRBV12-3/TRBV12-4
CAIRLDRLNTEAFF,TRBJ1-1,TRBV10-3
CASSVQGSGNTIYF,TRBJ1-3,TRBV3-1
CSARVIGPGGETQYF,TRBJ2-5,TRBV20-1
CASSPWDPPNTEAFF,TRBJ1-1,TRBV7-6
CASSVDQGNEQFF,TRBJ2-1,TRBV9
CASSIGTSGYTDTQYF,TRBJ2-3,TRBV19
CASRLAGGPGEQFF,TRBJ2-1,TRBV6-2/TRBV6-3
CASSLPRLVNTEAFF,TRBJ1-1,TRBV12-3/TRBV12-4